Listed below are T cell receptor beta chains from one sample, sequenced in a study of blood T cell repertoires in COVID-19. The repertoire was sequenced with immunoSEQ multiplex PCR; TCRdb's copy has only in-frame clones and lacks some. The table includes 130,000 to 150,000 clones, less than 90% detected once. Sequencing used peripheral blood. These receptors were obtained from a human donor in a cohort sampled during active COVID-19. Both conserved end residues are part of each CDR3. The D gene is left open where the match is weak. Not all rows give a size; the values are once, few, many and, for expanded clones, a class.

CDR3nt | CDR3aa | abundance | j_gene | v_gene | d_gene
TGTGCCAGCAGCCGGACAGTACAGTACGAGCAGTACTTC | CASSRTVQYEQYF | NA | TRBJ2-7 | TRBV7-8 | NA
TGTGCCAGCAGCTTAAATGCACAGGCGAATGGCTACACCTTC | CASSLNAQANGYTF | NA | TRBJ1-2 | TRBV7-3 | NA
TGTGCCAGCAGCTTTAAAACAGGACGAAATGAAAAACTGTTTTTT | CASSFKTGRNEKLFF | NA | TRBJ1-4 | TRBV5-6 | NA
TGTGCCACCAGCTTCCGATGGGGACAGGGGGCGCGGGACACTGAAGCTTTCTTT | CATSFRWGQGARDTEAFF | NA | TRBJ1-1 | TRBV15 | TRBD1
TGCGCCAGCAGCCAAGAGCCTCAACAACAGCCCCAGCATTTT | CASSQEPQQQPQHF | NA | TRBJ1-5 | TRBV4-1 | NA
TGTGCCAGCAGCTATCGACTAGCGGGGCCCCACGAGCAGTACTTC | CASSYRLAGPHEQYF | NA | TRBJ2-7 | TRBV7-2 | TRBD2
TGTGCCAGCAGCCTTAATCACAGGGTAGAAGCTTTCTTT | CASSLNHRVEAFF | NA | TRBJ1-1 | TRBV28 | NA
TGCAGCGTTCGGCCTAACGGTCGGAGGGGCTACGAGCAGTACTTC | CSVRPNGRRGYEQYF | NA | TRBJ2-7 | TRBV29-1 | NA
TGTGCCAGCAGCTCACGGGACAGATATGGCTACACCTTC | CASSSRDRYGYTF | many | TRBJ1-2 | TRBV5-6 | TRBD1
TGCGCCAGCAGGGGTGCGGGGAGCCCAGGGGATACGCAGTATTTT | CASRGAGSPGDTQYF | NA | TRBJ2-3 | TRBV5-1 | NA
TGTGCCAGCTCACCGGGGACAGGGAATTCACCCCTCCACTTT | CASSPGTGNSPLHF | NA | TRBJ1-6 | TRBV18 | TRBD1
TGTGCCAGCAGTTTTGGTGGCTTCAATCAGCCCCAGCATTTT | CASSFGGFNQPQHF | NA | TRBJ1-5 | TRBV27 | NA
TGTGCCATCACCCAAGGACTAGCGGGGGGGACAGATACGCAGTATTTT | CAITQGLAGGTDTQYF | NA | TRBJ2-3 | TRBV10-3 | TRBD2
TGTGCCTCGGGAGAGAACACTGAAGCTTTCTTT | CASGENTEAFF | NA | TRBJ1-1 | TRBV12-3/TRBV12-4 | NA
TGTGCCAGCAGCCCCTCATCCAGGGATTTGAATGGCTACACCTTC | CASSPSSRDLNGYTF | NA | TRBJ1-2 | TRBV9 | NA
TGTGCCAGCAGCTTAGATAGGGGGCCCTACGAGCAGTACTTC | CASSLDRGPYEQYF | NA | TRBJ2-7 | TRBV7-3 | TRBD1
TGCGCCAGCCAGGGGGTGCAGGAGTATGGCTACACCTTC | CASQGVQEYGYTF | NA | TRBJ1-2 | TRBV5-1 | TRBD1
TGCGCCAGCAGCCAAGTCGTCCCTGGAAACACCATATATTTT | CASSQVVPGNTIYF | NA | TRBJ1-3 | TRBV4-1 | NA
TGTGCCAGCTCCTTGGGGGAGGACCTGGAGCAGTACTTC | CASSLGEDLEQYF | NA | TRBJ2-7 | TRBV7-9 | NA
TGTGCCAGCAGTTCCGGGAGCATAGAGGCCTTCTATGGCTACACCTTC | CASSSGSIEAFYGYTF | NA | TRBJ1-2 | TRBV28 | NA
TGTGCCAGCAGGGACGGACACATGAACACTGAAGCTTTCTTT | CASRDGHMNTEAFF | NA | TRBJ1-1 | TRBV6-5 | NA
TGTGCCTGCGGCTCTGGGGCCAACGTCCTGACTTTC | CACGSGANVLTF | once | TRBJ2-6 | TRBV30 | NA
TGTGCCATCAGTGGGGGGCAGGGTAATGAGCAGTTCTTC | CAISGGQGNEQFF | once | TRBJ2-1 | TRBV10-3 | NA
TGTGCCAGCAGCCAACGGGGTGGGGATGGCTACACCTTC | CASSQRGGDGYTF | few | TRBJ1-2 | TRBV3-1/TRBV3-2 | NA
TGTGCCAGCAGTTCCCACCCCGGTTCAGAAGCTTTCTTT | CASSSHPGSEAFF | NA | TRBJ1-1 | TRBV12-3/TRBV12-4 | NA
TGCGCCAGCAGCCCCCGGGACACGAGACCCTATGGCTACACCTTC | CASSPRDTRPYGYTF | NA | TRBJ1-2 | TRBV5-1 | NA
TGTGCCAGCAGCCAAATAGGACAGGGGAACACTGAAGCTTTCTTT | CASSQIGQGNTEAFF | NA | TRBJ1-1 | TRBV3-1/TRBV3-2 | TRBD1
TGTGCCAGCAGTGACCAGACAGGGCGAGTTGCTGGCTACACCTTC | CASSDQTGRVAGYTF | NA | TRBJ1-2 | TRBV6-2/TRBV6-3 | TRBD1
TGTGCCAGCAGGGGACAGGGGGACTACGAGCAGTACTTC | CASRGQGDYEQYF | once | TRBJ2-7 | TRBV28 | TRBD1
TGTGCCAGCAGCTTAGCCCCGGGTGAGCAGTTCTTC | CASSLAPGEQFF | NA | TRBJ2-1 | TRBV7-2 | NA
TGTGCCGGGACACGGGGTCGGGAAGAGACCCAGTACTTC | CAGTRGREETQYF | NA | TRBJ2-5 | TRBV2 | NA
TGTGCCAGCTCACTGGACAGGGCCAGTCAGCCCCAGCATTTT | CASSLDRASQPQHF | NA | TRBJ1-5 | TRBV18 | TRBD1
TGTGCCAGCAGCTTACTGGGGCCAGATACGCAGTATTTT | CASSLLGPDTQYF | NA | TRBJ2-3 | TRBV7-3 | NA
TGTGCCAGCAGCTTGCAGGGGGCCGGATCCTACGAGCAGTACTTC | CASSLQGAGSYEQYF | NA | TRBJ2-7 | TRBV5-6 | TRBD1
TGTGCCAGCACAGACTCTAATGAAAAACTGTTTTTT | CASTDSNEKLFF | NA | TRBJ1-4 | TRBV28 | NA
TGTGCCAGCAGTTTATTTACGGTTTATGGCTACACCTTC | CASSLFTVYGYTF | NA | TRBJ1-2 | TRBV28 | NA
TGCGCCTGTAGACAGCAGCGGGACACTGAAGCTTTCTTT | CACRQQRDTEAFF | NA | TRBJ1-1 | TRBV10-2 | NA
TGTGCCAGCAGCCAGGCGTCCGGGACAGCCGCCTACGAGCAGTACTTC | CASSQASGTAAYEQYF | NA | TRBJ2-7 | TRBV4-2 | TRBD1
TGTGCCACCAGCGATAGACAGGGGGCCTTGGTCGAGCAGTACTTC | CATSDRQGALVEQYF | NA | TRBJ2-7 | TRBV15 | TRBD1
TGTGCCAGCAGCTTGTTTCTCGGTCTTTCGTCCCTCCACTTT | CASSLFLGLSSLHF | NA | TRBJ1-6 | TRBV5-6 | NA
TGTGCCAGTAGGACAGTGGGGCAGGAGCAGTACTTC | CASRTVGQEQYF | NA | TRBJ2-7 | TRBV12-3/TRBV12-4 | NA
TGTGCCAGCAGCGCGGGACACCAAAACACCGGGGAGCTGTTTTTT | CASSAGHQNTGELFF | NA | TRBJ2-2 | TRBV9 | NA
TGTGCCAGCAGTCTCTTTGCGGATCAGCCCCAGCATTTT | CASSLFADQPQHF | once | TRBJ1-5 | TRBV6-5 | NA
TGTGCCAGCAGCCAGGCCGACTATGGCTACACCTTC | CASSQADYGYTF | NA | TRBJ1-2 | TRBV3-1/TRBV3-2 | NA
TGTGCCAGCAGTACAGGGGACCCTATGTATCAGCCCCAGCATTTT | CASSTGDPMYQPQHF | NA | TRBJ1-5 | TRBV6-6 | TRBD1
TGCGCCAGCAGCTTGGGGCTAGCGGGGGGTAGTGAGCAGTTCTTC | CASSLGLAGGSEQFF | once | TRBJ2-1 | TRBV5-1 | TRBD2
TGTGCCAGCAGCGTAGTGGGCGGGGCCCTACAAGAGACCCAGTACTTC | CASSVVGGALQETQYF | once | TRBJ2-5 | TRBV9 | NA
TGTGCCAGCAGCCCCACCGGGACAGGGGCCGCTTTCTTT | CASSPTGTGAAFF | many | TRBJ1-1 | TRBV7-3 | TRBD1
TGTGCCAGCAGCGTTACGGGGACAGGGGGCTATGGCTACACCTTC | CASSVTGTGGYGYTF | NA | TRBJ1-2 | TRBV5-4 | TRBD1
TGTGCCAGCAGCCCCCGTTGGAGGGGCACATACGAGCAGTACTTC | CASSPRWRGTYEQYF | NA | TRBJ2-7 | TRBV14 | NA
TGTGCCAGCAGCCTGGGACTGAGCGGCTATGGCTACACCTTC | CASSLGLSGYGYTF | NA | TRBJ1-2 | TRBV7-2 | NA
TGTGCCAGCAGCTTAGCGGGCGAGAGCGAGCAGTACTTC | CASSLAGESEQYF | NA | TRBJ2-7 | TRBV7-9 | NA
TGTGCCAGTAGTATAGTCGGGGCGGGGGTCCCCACTGAAGCTTTCTTT | CASSIVGAGVPTEAFF | NA | TRBJ1-1 | TRBV19 | NA